This T cell receptor beta chain was found in a study of CD8 T cells in Susac syndrome. Peripheral blood CD8+ and CD4+ T cells were profiled by TCR beta sequencing. It was treatment-naive patients with stable or active relapsing-remitting disease who made up the multiple sclerosis controls. Germline CDR1 is SGHDT and CDR2 is YYEEEE. Germline trimming cut 3 bases from V and 6 bases from J; bases unmatched to any gene: 6. This CDR3 contains 14 residues. The RNA, about 0.5 to 1 ug, was put through reverse transcription using random hexamers. immunoSEQ multiplex PCR amplified TCR beta CDR3 across 54 Vbeta, 13 Jbeta. TCRdb itself ran the immunoSEQ multiplex PCR reads through MiXCR, one entry per CDR3 protein. Counted here are about 71,000 distinct CDR3 sequences, over 95% occurring once; the ten biggest clones make up more than 0.09%.

V and J are TRBV5-6 and TRBJ1-2, with TRBD1 identical over 9 bases. The sequence was obtained from a human donor with multiple sclerosis. Sequencing was carried out using CD4+ T cells from PBMCs. In DNA form, the CDR3 reads TGTGCCAGCAGCTACAGGGGGCGGTTGGATGGCTACACCTTC. Translation: CASSYRGRLDGYTF.